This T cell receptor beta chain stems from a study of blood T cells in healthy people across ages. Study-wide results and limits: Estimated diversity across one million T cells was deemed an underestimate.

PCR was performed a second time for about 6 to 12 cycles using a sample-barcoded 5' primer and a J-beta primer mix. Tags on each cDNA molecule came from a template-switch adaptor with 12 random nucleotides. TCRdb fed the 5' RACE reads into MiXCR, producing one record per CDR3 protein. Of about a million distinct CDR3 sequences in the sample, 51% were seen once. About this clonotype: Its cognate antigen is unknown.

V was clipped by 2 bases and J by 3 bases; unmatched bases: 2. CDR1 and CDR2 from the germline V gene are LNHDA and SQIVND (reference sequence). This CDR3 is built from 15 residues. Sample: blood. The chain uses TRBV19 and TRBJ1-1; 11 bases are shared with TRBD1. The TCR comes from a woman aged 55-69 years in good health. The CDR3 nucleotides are TGTGCCAGTAGTATAAGGACAGGGGGCTACACTGAAGCTTTCTTT. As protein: CASSIRTGGYTEAFF.